The T cell receptor (beta chain) described here comes from a study of blood T cell repertoires in COVID-19. This CDR3 has 15 residues. CDR1 LGHNA and CDR2 YNFKEQ come from the germline V gene. Trimming left V 0 bases short and J 3 bases short, with 8 bases between. TCRdb's table, derived via immunoSEQ multiplex PCR, lists solely in-frame clones and lacks some. The sample carries a few hundred thousand clones, about 91% recorded once. J is TRBJ2-2 and V is TRBV4-2; D unclear. The sequencing input was PBMCs or T cells enriched from blood (not recorded which). The sequence was collected from a human donor in a cohort exposed to, infected with or recovered from COVID-19 (not recorded which). The donor label of this sample is uncertain. CDR3 region: CASSQEAADTGELFF. In DNA, the CDR3 is TGTGCCAGCAGCCAAGAGGCGGCGGACACCGGGGAGCTGTTTTTT.